The clone carrying this TCR beta chain was seen repeatedly, ten times or more. What it binds is not known. This sample stems from a study of T cells in Graves' hyperthyroidism and ophthalmopathy. Study details: Prior to any treatment, at the point of initial diagnosis, peripheral blood was collected. Findings and caveats of the study: Ophthalmopathy was distinguished from stable hyperthyroidism by 13 V-J signatures.

Diagnoses were established using clinical symptoms, serum thyroxine and TRAb, thyroid ultrasound and orbital computed tomography. Germline CDR1 and CDR2: SGHRS and YFSETQ. V gave up 0 bases and J gave up 5 bases; unmatched junction bases: 2. The CDR3 extends over 14 amino acids. Amplification of TCR beta CDR3 regions used RNA as the template. An initial round of RT-PCR targeting the TCR CDR3 relied on the HTBI primer set. Using its own MiXCR run on the multiplex PCR reads, TCRdb lists one record per CDR3 protein. The table includes hundreds of thousands of distinct CDR3 sequences, around 15% detected once.

This chain uses TRBV5-1 with TRBJ1-1; 9 bases are shared with TRBD1. The origin of this receptor is a woman aged 25 to 39 with Graves' hyperthyroidism. The sample consisted of blood. This chain's CDR3 is CASSLGTGVTEAFF. DNA of the CDR3: TGCGCCAGCAGCTTGGGGACAGGGGTAACTGAAGCTTTCTTT.